The rows below give T cell receptor beta chains drawn from one sample of a study of blood T cells in healthy people across ages. One entry per CDR3 protein, called by TCRdb with MiXCR from the 5' RACE reads. In the table there are 1.5 million to 1.9 million distinct CDR3 sequences, approximately 43% of which are singletons. The sample consisted of blood. The receptors originated from a woman under 30 in good health. The conserved cysteine and the conserved F or W are not part of the CDR3 here. Each record gives: V gene, clone size, J gene, CDR3 length, CDR3 protein. The listing skips clone size in some rows; elsewhere it reads once, few, many or a size class.

TRBV14,-,TRBJ2-1,12,ASSQTVKGGEQF
TRBV7-2,-,TRBJ1-2,11,ASSRRWSDGYT
TRBV20-1,-,TRBJ2-1,9,SAKGWDEQF
TRBV20-1,-,TRBJ2-1,14,SARVRRGLSYNEQF
TRBV10-3,-,TRBJ2-4,11,AISDADRAPQY
TRBV5-1,few,TRBJ2-5,12,ASSLTSTQETQY
TRBV7-2,-,TRBJ2-3,17,ASSTVGTSGRKTTDTQY
TRBV6-1,-,TRBJ1-5,13,ASSLHRVSNRPQH
TRBV24-1,few,TRBJ2-1,13,ATSDLGQGGYEQF
TRBV3-1,-,TRBJ1-4,12,ASSGRGWSEKLF
TRBV6-5,once,TRBJ2-3,13,VSSEDGTSTDTQY
TRBV20-1,few,TRBJ1-2,12,SARDRDRVYGYT
TRBV9,-,TRBJ2-2,10,ASSGLIGELF
TRBV7-9,few,TRBJ1-2,13,ASSLRGPANYGYT
TRBV5-1,few,TRBJ2-1,13,ASSLSGTGADEQF
TRBV29-1,-,TRBJ2-4,13,SVVSTPPAKNIQY
TRBV6-2/TRBV6-3,-,TRBJ2-2,15,ASSYGLLAPNTGELF
TRBV19,-,TRBJ1-1,13,ASSPGGVMNTEAF